This T cell receptor (beta chain) was captured by sequencing in a study of T cells expressing NK-cell markers. Regarding the study as a whole: Dominance of the CD3+CD56-NKG2C+ fraction by these clonotypes also held in a few donors. HCMV specificity of expanded NKG2C+ T cell clones remained unclear.

Each CDR3 protein gets one entry in TCRdb, which reprocessed the 5' RACE reads and gives no DNA. Its table records 300,000 to 500,000 distinct CDR3 sequences. CDR1 and CDR2 (germline): SEHNR, FQNEAQ (reference sequence). The CDR3 is made up of 16 amino acids. About this clonotype itself: Its target is not known.

The sequencing sample was made of blood T cells: a sorted CD56 or NKG2C T cell subset, CD4+ or CD8+ T cells, or bulk PBMC T cells (not recorded which). The V call is TRBV7-9, the J call TRBJ2-2; with no DNA, the TCRdb D assignment of TRBD2 cannot be verified. This TCR was recovered from a woman between 45 and 65 years old in good health. CDR3 protein: CASSLEGTTNTGELFF.